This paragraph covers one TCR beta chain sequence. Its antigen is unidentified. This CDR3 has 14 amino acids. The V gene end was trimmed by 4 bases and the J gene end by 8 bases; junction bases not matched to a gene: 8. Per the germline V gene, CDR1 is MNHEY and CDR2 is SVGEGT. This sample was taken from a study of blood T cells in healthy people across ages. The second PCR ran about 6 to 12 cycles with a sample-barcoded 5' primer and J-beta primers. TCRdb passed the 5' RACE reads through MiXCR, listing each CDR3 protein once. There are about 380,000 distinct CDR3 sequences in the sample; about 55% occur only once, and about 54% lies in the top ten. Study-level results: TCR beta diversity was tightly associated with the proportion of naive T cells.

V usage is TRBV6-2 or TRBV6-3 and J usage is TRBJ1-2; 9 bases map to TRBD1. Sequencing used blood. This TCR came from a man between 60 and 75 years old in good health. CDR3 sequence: CASSSLDRGGGYTF. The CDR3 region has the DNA TGTGCCAGCAGTTCCCTCGACAGGGGGGGCGGCTACACCTTC.